This T cell receptor (beta chain) was found in a study of Ad26.COV2.S vaccination and SARS-CoV-2 variants. Across the whole study: Sample donor was a member of the COV1001 Ad26.COV2.S trial arm.

The table came from immunoSEQ multiplex PCR; TCRdb's copy has only in-frame clones and leaves some out. The repertoire holds under 550,000 clones, with 75% to 95% as singletons. Points from the study as a whole: An underestimation of total T cell responses may have resulted from the TCR breadth and depth analyses. Among vaccine recipients, spike-specific TCR breadth exceeded that of placebo recipients.

Germline CDR1 and CDR2: SGHRS and YFSETQ. V shed 2 bases, J shed 3 bases, and the junction held 6 bases outside the gene matches. The CDR3 has 15 amino acids. Concerning this clone: Its specificity is not known.

The treatment was: some 20 received Ad26.COV2.S at low or high dose, single or two shots; about five received placebo; per-sample allocation not given. At day 63 after the first vaccine or placebo injection, samples were drawn. This sequence was found in a person between 18 and 59 years old who received the Ad26.COV2.S COVID-19 vaccine or a placebo. J is TRBJ1-2 and V is TRBV5-1; 8 bases match TRBD1. Sequences were derived from peripheral blood, sampled in a trial of Ad26.COV2.S vaccine versus placebo. The CDR3 sequence is CASSFQPGQDYGYTF. DNA for the CDR3: TGCGCCAGCAGCTTCCAGCCGGGACAGGACTATGGCTACACCTTC.